The 32 T cell receptor beta chains presented below share a single source sample, sequenced in a study of OX40 agonist ivuxolimab in advanced cancers. Profiling relied on immunoSEQ multiplex PCR, and the TCRdb table lists in-frame clones only, not all of them. Seen here are 26,000 or so clones, 88% observed once, and the top ten hold 20% to 25%. Sequenced material: CD4+ or CD8+ T cells sorted from blood, taken in a trial of the OX40 agonist ivuxolimab. The receptors shown here come from an adult with an advanced solid tumor such as melanoma, head and neck, liver or kidney cancer.

The CDR3 DNA follows: TGTGCCAGCAGTTTATCGAGCTCGAGGAGCGCTGAAGCTTTCTTT. It encodes CASSLSSSRSAEAFF. The V call is TRBV27, the J call TRBJ1-1; no clear D gene. Germline CDR1 and CDR2: MNHEY and SMNVEV (reference sequence). V lost 0 bases and J lost 6, with 14 bases in between. The CDR3 is 15 residues long.

The genes are TRBV6-5 and TRBJ1-4; 8 positions match TRBD1. V dropped 5 bases and J dropped 7; count of bases not matched to a gene: 9. Germline V gene lookup returns CDR1 MNHEY and CDR2 SVGAGI. The CDR3 spans 15 residues. CDR3 DNA sequence: TGTGCCAGCAGTAAGCATGGACAGGGAGGTGAAAAACTGTTTTTT. It encodes CASSKHGQGGEKLFF.

The chain has TRBV7-9 and TRBJ2-3; TRBD2 is a possible D gene (5 bases). This CDR3 has 15 amino acids. V was clipped by 3 bases and J by 3 bases, with 13 bases between them. Germline lookup yields CDR1 SEHNR and CDR2 FQNEAQ (reference sequence). The CDR3 sequence: CASSFKLVLTDTQYF. The CDR3 coding sequence is TGTGCCAGCAGCTTCAAACTAGTTCTTACAGATACGCAGTATTTT.

The chain combines TRBV28 with TRBJ1-1, with 9 positions matching TRBD1. V gave up 6 bases and J gave up 2 bases; unmatched junction bases: 16. Looked up from germline, CDR1 is MDHEN and CDR2 is SYDVKM. The CDR3 has 18 residues. CDR3 sequence reads: CASSLTGGGLLVNTEAFF. The CDR3 coding sequence is TGTGCCAGCAGCCTAACAGGGGGCGGGCTCCTGGTAAACACTGAAGCTTTCTTT.

The V and J genes are TRBV5-6 and TRBJ2-5, with no clear D. The CDR3 sequence is 14 residues long. Germline values: CDR1 SGHDT, CDR2 YYEEEE. V was pared by 0 bases and J by 4 bases, with 10 bases between. The CDR3 DNA reads as TGTGCCAGCAGCTTGGCCCTCGGAAGAGAGACCCAGTACTTC. Translated: CASSLALGRETQYF.

The chain couples TRBV28 to TRBJ1-2; D is ambiguous. V was shortened by 5 bases and J by 3 bases, with 10 bases between the two germline ends. Germline V gene data show CDR1 as MDHEN and CDR2 as SYDVKM. This CDR3 contains 13 residues. The CDR3 DNA sequence: TGTGCCAGCAGTCCCCTGGAGGACTATGGCTACACCTTC. It specifies CASSPLEDYGYTF.

V and J are TRBV9 and TRBJ2-2, with D possibly matching TRBD1 (5 bases). The CDR3 length is 17 residues. Between the trimmed V and J ends, which lost 1 base and 0 bases, there was a span of 13 bases. Germline CDR1 is SGDLS and CDR2 is YYNGEE. CDR3 protein: CASSVSRTGPNTGELFF. The CDR3, as DNA: TGTGCCAGCAGCGTATCTCGTACAGGACCGAACACCGGGGAGCTGTTTTTT.

Details on this clone: The sample contains more than one DNA sequence encoding this CDR3. The rearrangement joins TRBV28 to TRBJ1-1; unclear D gene. Germline CDR1 is MDHEN and CDR2 is SYDVKM. V lost 3 bases and J lost 5, with 7 bases in between. The CDR3 consists of 12 residues. CDR3 DNA sequence: TGTGCCAGCAGTTTTAGAGGTACTGAAGCTTTCTTT. Its translation is CASSFRGTEAFF.

The chain recombines TRBV9 with TRBJ2-1; the match to TRBD2 covers 9 bases. The CDR3 loop spans 15 amino acids. In germline, CDR1 is SGDLS, CDR2 YYNGEE. V shed 0 bases, J shed 7 bases, and the junction held 5 bases outside the gene matches. CDR3 sequence reads: CASSVGREGRNEQFF. The CDR3 bases are TGTGCCAGCAGCGTAGGGCGGGAGGGCCGGAATGAGCAGTTCTTC.

The CDR3 nucleotides read TGTGCCAGCAGCACAAGCACAGATACGCAGTATTTT. This codes for CASSTSTDTQYF. The chain combines TRBV11-3 with TRBJ2-3; D is uncertain. CDR1 is SGHNT, CDR2 YENEEA, per germline. The CDR3 consists of 12 residues. V shed 5 bases and J shed 0 bases, with 3 bases lying between them. The full variable domain, with the rest looked up from reference TRBV11-3 and TRBJ2-3, is EAGVVQSPRYKIIEKKQPVAFWCNPISGHNTLYWYLQNLGQGPELLIRYENEEAVDDSQLPKDRFSAERLKGVDSTLKIQPAELGDSAVYLCASSTSTDTQYFGPGTRLTVL.

The chain is built from TRBV27 and TRBJ2-1; D unresolved. The CDR3 contains 12 residues. V shed 3 bases and J shed 8 bases, with 8 bases lying between them. CDR1 is MNHEY and CDR2 is SMNVEV in the germline V gene (reference sequence). This CDR3 reads CASSFRPHEQFF. CDR3 nucleotide sequence: TGTGCCAGCAGTTTCCGGCCCCATGAGCAGTTCTTC.

The chain couples TRBV5-1 to TRBJ2-7, with a weak D call TRBD1 (5 bases). This CDR3 contains 13 residues. From germline, CDR1 is SGHRS and CDR2 YFSETQ. The ends were cut back, 4 bases at V and 0 bases at J, with 8 bases in the middle. CDR3 DNA: TGCGCCAGCAGCCAAGACAGCTCCTACGAGCAGTACTTC. As protein: CASSQDSSYEQYF.

This chain connects TRBV4-1 to TRBJ1-4; D gene uncertain. Looked up from germline, CDR1 is MGHRA and CDR2 is YSYEKL. The CDR3 has 15 residues. V lost 0 bases and J 3 bases, leaving 8 bases between the germline ends. The CDR3 nucleotides read TGCGCCAGCAGCCAAGAGGAGAGGGCTAATGAAAAACTGTTTTTT. Residues: CASSQEERANEKLFF.

The gene calls are TRBV11-2 and TRBJ1-6; D gene unclear. V lost 1 base and J lost 0, with 13 bases in between. Germline-derived CDR1 and CDR2 are SGHAT and FQNNGV. The CDR3 is 18 residues long. CDR3 sequence (DNA): TGTGCCAGCAGCTTAGGAAGGAGTGAGTACTCCTATAATTCACCCCTCCACTTT. The encoded protein is CASSLGRSEYSYNSPLHF.

The V and J genes are TRBV7-6 and TRBJ2-5, with D possibly being TRBD1 (5 bases). CDR3 size: 14 residues. V was trimmed by 5 bases and J by 5 bases, leaving 15 bases between them. CDR1 and CDR2 from the germline V gene are SGHVS and FNYEAQ. CDR3 nucleotide sequence: TGTGCCAGCAGCATTCAGGGTATTCTCGAGACCCAGTACTTC. It yields the protein CASSIQGILETQYF.

CDR3 sequence (DNA): TGCAGCGTTGAAGATCGGGGGGCGAACACTGAAGCTTTCTTT. Its protein is CSVEDRGANTEAFF. J is TRBJ1-1 and V is TRBV29-1, with D perhaps TRBD1 (6 bases). With 0 bases removed from V and 1 base from J, the gap between germline ends came to 9 bases. CDR3 length: 14 amino acids. CDR1 is SQVTM, CDR2 ANQGSEA, per germline.

The chain joins TRBV28 to TRBJ2-2, with D unresolved. The CDR3 totals 13 residues. V lost 4 bases, J lost 5 bases, and 8 bases lay in between. Germline-derived CDR1 and CDR2 are MDHEN and SYDVKM. CDR3 nucleotides: TGTGCCAGCAGTTCCTTGGGTACCGGGGAGCTGTTTTTT. This encodes CASSSLGTGELFF. Supplemented by reference TRBV28 and TRBJ2-2, the full variable domain reads DVKVTQSSRYLVKRTGEKVFLECVQDMDHENMFWYRQDPGLGLRLIYFSYDVKMKEKGDIPEGYSVSREKKERFSLILESASTNQTSMYLCASSSLGTGELFFGEGSRLTVL.

This clone was seen a single time. The chain uses TRBV2 and TRBJ2-7; 7 nucleotides line up with TRBD1. The CDR3 is made up of 16 amino acids. Trimming at V came to 10 bases and at J to 1 base, leaving 16 bases not matched to a gene. CDR1 SNHLY and CDR2 FYNNEI come from the germline V gene. CDR3 sequence (DNA): TGTGCCACCAGAACAGGGGCTCAACGCAATTCCTACGAGCAGTACTTC. This codes for CATRTGAQRNSYEQYF. Filled out from reference TRBV2 and TRBJ2-7, the complete variable domain reads EPEVTQTPSHQVTQMGQEVILRCVPISNHLYFYWYRQILGQKVEFLVSFYNNEISEKSEIFDDQFSVERPDGSNFTLKIRSTKLEDSAMYFCATRTGAQRNSYEQYFGPGTRLTVT.

The chain uses TRBV7-2 and TRBJ1-2; D is perhaps TRBD1 (6 bases). The ends were cut back, 10 bases at V and 1 base at J, with 13 bases in the middle. Germline CDR1 reads SGHTA; CDR2 reads FQGNSA. This CDR3 region has 13 residues. Here the CDR3 DNA reads TGTGCCACCCATACAGGGAATAACTATGGCTACACCTTC. Protein product: CATHTGNNYGYTF.

This clone was seen a single time. This specimen includes other DNA sequences encoding the same CDR3. The chain joins TRBV27 to TRBJ2-1; 8 nucleotides match TRBD1. V was clipped by 7 bases and J by 7 bases; unmatched bases: 6. The germline gives CDR1 MNHEY, CDR2 SMNVEV (reference sequence). The CDR3 has 13 residues. CDR3 residues: CASTPRTGNEQFF. In DNA form, the CDR3 reads TGTGCCAGCACCCCGAGGACAGGGAATGAGCAGTTCTTC.

This chain uses TRBV4-3 with TRBJ1-3, with D perhaps matching TRBD1 (5 bases). CDR3 length: 15 amino acids. Germline assignment: CDR1 LGHNA and CDR2 YSLEER. The V gene lost 0 bases and the J gene lost 1 base, with 7 bases spanning the gap. The CDR3 DNA reads as TGCGCCAGCAGCCAAGATACAGGATCTGGAAACACCATATATTTT. Translated: CASSQDTGSGNTIYF.

The V and J genes are TRBV15 and TRBJ2-7; 7 bases line up with TRBD2. This CDR3 has 14 amino acids. Germline assignment: CDR1 LNHNV and CDR2 YYDKDF (reference sequence). With V trimmed by 6 bases and J by 0 bases, 5 bases remained unmatched. Written as DNA, the CDR3 is TGTGCCACCAGGGGACTATCGAACTCCTACGAGCAGTACTTC. This gives the protein CATRGLSNSYEQYF.

The chain couples TRBV28 to TRBJ2-7; no reliable D call. Germline V gene data show CDR1 as MDHEN and CDR2 as SYDVKM. This CDR3 is built from 12 residues. V was cut by 6 bases and J by 3 bases, with 9 bases left in between. The CDR3: CASRTPDYEQYF. The CDR3 coding sequence is TGTGCCAGCAGAACCCCGGACTACGAGCAGTACTTC. The whole variable domain, remainder taken from reference TRBV28 and TRBJ2-7, is DVKVTQSSRYLVKRTGEKVFLECVQDMDHENMFWYRQDPGLGLRLIYFSYDVKMKEKGDIPEGYSVSREKKERFSLILESASTNQTSMYLCASRTPDYEQYFGPGTRLTVT.

The V call is TRBV11-2, the J call TRBJ2-7; 13 nucleotides align to TRBD2. With V trimmed by 7 bases and J by 7 bases, 7 bases remained unmatched. Germline loops: CDR1 SGHAT, CDR2 FQNNGV. This CDR3 has 14 residues. CDR3 sequence (DNA): TGTGCCAGCAACGTTGGACTAGCGGGAGAAGAGCAGTACTTC. This translates into CASNVGLAGEEQYF.

This clone was seen just once. The chain recombines TRBV7-9 with TRBJ2-5, with no clear D. The germline V gene has CDR1 SEHNR and CDR2 FQNEAQ (reference sequence). This CDR3 spans 13 amino acids. The germline V and J ends were trimmed by 3 bases and 1 base, with 6 bases remaining between them. The CDR3 sequence is CASSLVGQETQYF. DNA of the CDR3: TGTGCCAGCAGCTTGGTAGGCCAAGAGACCCAGTACTTC. The whole variable domain, filled in from reference TRBV7-9 and TRBJ2-5, reads DTGVSQNPRHKITKRGQNVTFRCDPISEHNRLYWYRQTLGQGPEFLTYFQNEAQLEKSRLLSDRFSAERPKGSFSTLEIQRTEQGDSAMYLCASSLVGQETQYFGPGTRLLVL.

J is TRBJ1-2 and V is TRBV30, with D perhaps TRBD1 (6 bases). V lost 0 bases and J lost 4, with 9 bases in between. CDR3 size: 13 residues. Germline CDR1 and CDR2: GTSNPN and SVGIG (reference sequence). The CDR3 region is CAWSVGGGYGYTF. CDR3 in DNA: TGTGCCTGGAGTGTTGGGGGCGGCTATGGCTACACCTTC.

The chain recombines TRBV6-4 with TRBJ2-3; 9 bases map to TRBD2. V shed 8 bases, J shed 1 base, and the junction held 4 bases outside the gene matches. The CDR3 contains 14 residues. Germline CDR1 and CDR2: MRHNA and SNTAGT. The CDR3 DNA follows: TGTGCCAGCTCTCAGCGGGGGGGCACAGATACGCAGTATTTT. Its translation: CASSQRGGTDTQYF.

V usage is TRBV9 and J usage is TRBJ2-1; 7 positions match TRBD1. The J segment lost 7 bases and the V segment lost 4 bases, leaving 8 bases of the junction unmatched. The length of the CDR3 is 14 residues. In germline, CDR1 is SGDLS, CDR2 YYNGEE. The CDR3 DNA is TGTGCCAGCAGCCCATTTGACAGGGATAATGAGCAGTTCTTC. It specifies CASSPFDRDNEQFF.

The rearrangement links TRBV11-2 to TRBJ1-2, with D perhaps matching TRBD1 (6 bases). Between the trimmed V and J ends, which lost 2 bases and 3 bases, there was a span of 16 bases. Germline CDR1 reads SGHAT; CDR2 reads FQNNGV. CDR3 length equals 16 residues. The CDR3: CASSLLPGNRDYGYTF. CDR3 in DNA: TGTGCCAGCAGCTTACTACCCGGGAACAGGGACTATGGCTACACCTTC.

The V call is TRBV7-6, the J call TRBJ1-1; D is ambiguous. From germline, CDR1 is SGHVS and CDR2 FNYEAQ. The CDR3 runs 13 residues. V was trimmed by 1 base and J by 1 base, leaving 4 bases between them. CDR3 nucleotide sequence: TGTGCCAGCAGCTTAGATGAGAACACTGAAGCTTTCTTT. Translated, it gives CASSLDENTEAFF.

This clone was counted once. The gene calls are TRBV7-6 and TRBJ2-3; 7 bases are a match to TRBD2. Trimming took 2 bases from V and 2 from J; bases not matched to a gene: 4. CDR1 is SGHVS, CDR2 FNYEAQ, per germline. The CDR3 spans 15 residues. The CDR3 region has the DNA TGTGCCAGCAGCTTATTCAGCGGGAACACAGATACGCAGTATTTT. Translated: CASSLFSGNTDTQYF.

The count of this clone is one. The chain employs TRBV7-8 and TRBJ2-3; 10 positions agree with TRBD2. CDR3 size: 15 residues. The V gene's germline CDR1 is SGHVS and CDR2 FQNEAQ. V trimming: 5 bases; J trimming: 1 base; junction bases outside the gene matches: 3. This chain's CDR3 is CASSITSGGTDTQYF. Here the CDR3 DNA reads TGTGCCAGCAGCATTACTAGCGGGGGCACAGATACGCAGTATTTT.